The 5 T cell receptor beta chains given below trace back to one sample, sequenced in a study of beta chain features in type 1 diabetes. Study results and caveats: For Type 1 diabetes patients, all four CD4+ subsets carried TCRB CDR3s that were moderately but significantly shorter.

The isolated RNA, all of it, was reverse transcribed, so expressed TCRB transcripts were what got sequenced. Data came from immunoSEQ multiplex PCR; TCRdb stores just in-frame clones and leaves some out. The table includes approximately 280,000 clones, 15% detected once. These receptors have no known antigen. Sequences were obtained from naive CD4+ T cells from blood. The receptors come from a man aged 18-30 years with type 1 diabetes.

CDR3 residues: CAFSGGHYNEQFF. The CDR3 nucleotides are TGTGCCTTTAGCGGGGGCCACTACAATGAGCAGTTCTTC. V and J are TRBV30 and TRBJ2-1; 9 nucleotides align to TRBD2. V gave up 7 bases and J gave up 3 bases; unmatched junction bases: 4. CDR3 length: 13 amino acids. The germline V gene encodes CDR1 GTSNPN and CDR2 SVGIG (reference sequence).

As DNA, the CDR3 is TGTGCCTGGAGACGTACTTGGGACATTGACATCGGGGAGCTGTTTTTT. This translates into CAWRRTWDIDIGELFF. This rearrangement joins TRBV30 to TRBJ2-2, with TRBD1 as a possible D gene (6 bases). The CDR3 runs 16 residues. V lost 3 bases and J 7 bases, leaving 21 bases between the germline ends. Germline V lookup: CDR1 GTSNPN, CDR2 SVGIG (reference sequence). The variable domain in full, completed from reference TRBV30 and TRBJ2-2, reads SQTIHQWPATLVQPVGSPLSLECTVEGTSNPNLYWYRQAAGRGLQLLFYSVGIGQISSEVPQNLSASRPQDRQFILSSKKLLLSDSGFYLCAWRRTWDIDIGELFFGEGSRLTVL.

V gene TRBV11-3 combines with J gene TRBJ2-3; 8 bases map to TRBD2. V was pared by 3 bases and J by 2 bases, with 10 bases of the junction left unmatched. Germline CDR1 SGHNT, CDR2 YENEEA. The CDR3 is made up of 17 amino acids. CDR3 loop: CASSFGRRGAYTDTQYF. The CDR3 region has the DNA TGTGCCAGCAGCTTTGGGCGGCGGGGGGCCTACACAGATACGCAGTATTTT. The full variable domain, completed using reference TRBV11-3 and TRBJ2-3, is EAGVVQSPRYKIIEKKQPVAFWCNPISGHNTLYWYLQNLGQGPELLIRYENEEAVDDSQLPKDRFSAERLKGVDSTLKIQPAELGDSAVYLCASSFGRRGAYTDTQYFGPGTRLTVL.

V gene TRBV5-8 combines with J gene TRBJ1-2; D possibly corresponds to TRBD1 (6 bases). CDR3 length equals 14 residues. The germline V and J ends were trimmed by 3 bases and 0 bases, with 9 bases remaining between them. In germline, CDR1 is SGHTS, CDR2 YDEGEE. CDR3 in DNA: TGTGCCAGCAGCTATCAGGGGACTAACTATGGCTACACCTTC. Protein: CASSYQGTNYGYTF.

This sequence joins TRBV5-6 and TRBJ2-7; 7 bases agree with TRBD1. The V segment lost 2 bases and the J segment 5 bases; nucleotides outside the gene matches: 10. The CDR3 runs 15 residues. Germline V gene sequence: CDR1 SGHDT, CDR2 YYEEEE. The CDR3 region is CASSFVGSQGDEQYF. CDR3 DNA sequence: TGTGCCAGCAGCTTTGTGGGGTCCCAGGGGGACGAGCAGTACTTC.